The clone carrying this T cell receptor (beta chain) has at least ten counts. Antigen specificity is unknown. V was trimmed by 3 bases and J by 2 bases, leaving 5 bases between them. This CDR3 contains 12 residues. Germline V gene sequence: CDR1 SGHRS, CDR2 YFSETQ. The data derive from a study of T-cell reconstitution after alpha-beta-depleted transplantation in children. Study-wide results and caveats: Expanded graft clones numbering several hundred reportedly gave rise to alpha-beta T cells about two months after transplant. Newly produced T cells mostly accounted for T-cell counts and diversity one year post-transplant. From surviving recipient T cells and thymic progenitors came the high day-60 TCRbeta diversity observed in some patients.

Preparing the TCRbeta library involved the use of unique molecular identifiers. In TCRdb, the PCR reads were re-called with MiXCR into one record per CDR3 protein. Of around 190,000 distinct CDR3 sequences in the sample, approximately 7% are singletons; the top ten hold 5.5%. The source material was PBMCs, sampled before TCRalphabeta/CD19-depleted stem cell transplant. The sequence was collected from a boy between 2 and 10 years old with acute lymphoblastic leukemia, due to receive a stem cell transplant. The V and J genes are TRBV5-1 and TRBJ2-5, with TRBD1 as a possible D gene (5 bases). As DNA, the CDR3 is TGCGCCAGCAGCTGGACACAAGAGACCCAGTACTTC. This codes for CASSWTQETQYF.